This TCR beta chain was obtained from a study of breast tumors, draining lymph nodes, adjacent tissues. Study outcomes and limitations: The lymph node origin of tumor T cells was framed as consistent with a hypothesis, not demonstrated. Compared with lymph nodes, tumors were less diverse; compared with nontumor tissue, more.

TCRdb independently ran MiXCR on the multiplex PCR reads; one entry per CDR3 protein. Of under 150,000 distinct CDR3 sequences in the sample, 20% to 25% were seen once. In its sample, this clonotype was seen many times. The antigen remains unidentified. Samples came from axillary lymph nodes draining the breast cancer. The V segment lost 4 bases and the J segment 2 bases; nucleotides outside the gene matches: 7. From germline, CDR1 is SNHLY and CDR2 FYNNEI. The CDR3 covers 16 residues. This clonotype was obtained from a female donor with breast cancer. Some clones in this sample may be carry-over from other donors' samples. This sequence joins TRBV2 and TRBJ1-4; 7 positions agree with TRBD1. The sample was axillary lymph node tissue. The CDR3 loop is CASSGRGRGTNEKLFF. CDR3 sequence (DNA): TGTGCCAGCAGTGGAAGGGGGCGCGGCACTAATGAAAAACTGTTTTTT.